These 23 T cell receptor beta chains share one sample of origin, sequenced in a study of blood T cell repertoires in COVID-19. TCRdb keeps only in-frame clones here, not all; method: immunoSEQ multiplex PCR. Here the sample spans about half a million clones, approximately 90% being singletons. Sequences were obtained from PBMCs or T cells enriched from blood (not recorded which). These receptors were collected from a woman aged 55-75 years who had recovered from COVID-19.

The chain couples TRBV7-2 to TRBJ1-5, with a possible D match to TRBD1 (6 bases). The CDR3 spans 14 residues. V was clipped by 3 bases and J by 3 bases, with 9 bases between them. The germline CDR1 and CDR2 sequences are SGHTA and FQGNSA. The CDR3 coding sequence is TGTGCCAGCAGCTTCGACAGGACCAATCAGCCCCAGCATTTT. Encoded protein: CASSFDRTNQPQHF. Complete variable domain (other parts from reference TRBV7-2 and TRBJ1-5): GAGVSQSPSNKVTEKGKDVELRCDPISGHTALYWYRQSLGQGLEFLIYFQGNSAPDKSGLPSDRFSAERTGGSVSTLTIQRTQQEDSAVYLCASSFDRTNQPQHFGDGTRLSIL.

The chain uses TRBV12-3 or TRBV12-4 and TRBJ2-1, with D possibly matching TRBD1 (5 bases). This CDR3 spans 12 amino acids. V was shortened by 7 bases and J by 4 bases, with 8 bases between the two germline ends. The CDR3 sequence: CASNRQYNEQFF. As DNA, the CDR3 is TGTGCCAGCAATAGACAGTACAATGAGCAGTTCTTC.

This clone was detected once. This chain uses TRBV18 with TRBJ2-5, with 10 bases that match TRBD1. The V gene's germline CDR1 is KGHSH and CDR2 LQKENI. The CDR3 is 15 amino acids. V dropped 3 bases and J dropped 4; count of bases not matched to a gene: 5. The CDR3 DNA follows: TGTGCCAGCTCACCTAGACAGGGGGCAGGAGAGACCCAGTACTTC. It is translated as CASSPRQGAGETQYF.

The chain is built from TRBV5-5 and TRBJ2-5, with D perhaps matching TRBD1 (5 bases). The CDR3 runs to 14 residues. Looked up from germline, CDR1 is SGHKS and CDR2 is YYEKEE (reference sequence). Between the trimmed V and J ends, which lost 5 bases and 3 bases, there was a span of 14 bases. CDR3 coding DNA: TGTGCCAGCAGTTCCAGACAAGGGGAAGAGACCCAGTACTTC. Its translation: CASSSRQGEETQYF. The entire variable domain, with the rest obtained from reference TRBV5-5 and TRBJ2-5, is as follows: DAGVTQSPTHLIKTRGQQVTLRCSPISGHKSVSWYQQVLGQGPQFIFQYYEKEERGRGNFPDRFSARQFPNYSSELNVNALLLGDSALYLCASSSRQGEETQYFGPGTRLLVL.

The chain is built from TRBV9 and TRBJ2-2; no definite D call. Germline-derived CDR1 and CDR2 are SGDLS and YYNGEE. V lost 2 bases, J lost 4 bases, and 6 bases lay in between. The length of the CDR3 is 13 residues. This CDR3 reads CASSVGSTGELFF. The CDR3 nucleotides read TGTGCCAGCAGCGTTGGTAGCACCGGGGAGCTGTTTTTT.

The rearrangement joins TRBV5-4 to TRBJ1-1; D unclear. Germline V gene lookup returns CDR1 SGHNT and CDR2 YYREEE (reference sequence). Trimming stripped 0 bases from V and 0 bases from J, with 12 bases between. The CDR3 totals 16 residues. The CDR3 region is CASSLDLAGLNTEAFF. The CDR3 DNA follows: TGTGCCAGCAGCTTGGACCTAGCCGGGCTGAACACTGAAGCTTTCTTT.

The chain is built from TRBV30 and TRBJ2-3; 7 nucleotides agree with TRBD1. With V trimmed by 4 bases and J by 1 base, 8 bases remained unmatched. Germline CDR1 is GTSNPN and CDR2 is SVGIG (reference sequence). The CDR3 totals 15 residues. CDR3 residues: CAWTRGNLRTDTQYF. The CDR3 region has the DNA TGTGCCTGGACCAGGGGGAACCTACGCACAGATACGCAGTATTTT.

This chain connects TRBV5-4 to TRBJ2-5; 7 bases map to TRBD2. The CDR3 totals 14 residues. CDR1 and CDR2 (germline): SGHNT, YYREEE (reference sequence). V shed 1 base and J 6 bases; nucleotides not matched to a gene: 6. CDR3 protein: CASSLSTSAKTQYF. The CDR3 coding sequence is TGTGCCAGCAGCTTGTCCACTAGCGCCAAGACCCAGTACTTC.

The chain joins TRBV18 to TRBJ1-2, with 8 bases lining up with TRBD1. CDR1 is KGHSH, CDR2 LQKENI, per germline. The CDR3 length is 15 residues. V was pared by 3 bases and J by 3 bases, with 6 bases of the junction left unmatched. This chain's CDR3 is CASSPTGDLDYGYTF. In nucleotides, the CDR3 is TGTGCCAGCTCACCGACAGGGGATCTTGACTATGGCTACACCTTC. The full variable domain, completed using reference TRBV18 and TRBJ1-2, is NAGVMQNPRHLVRRRGQEARLRCSPMKGHSHVYWYRQLPEEGLKFMVYLQKENIIDESGMPKERFSAEFPKEGPSILRIQQVVRGDSAAYFCASSPTGDLDYGYTFGSGTRLTVV.

The chain recombines TRBV30 with TRBJ2-7; TRBD2 aligns across 7 bases. Germline trimming cut 5 bases from V and 5 bases from J; bases unmatched to any gene: 6. Germline V gene sequence: CDR1 GTSNPN, CDR2 SVGIG (reference sequence). CDR3 length: 12 amino acids. The CDR3 region is CAWGLVGDEQYF. CDR3 nucleotide sequence: TGTGCCTGGGGACTAGTAGGGGACGAGCAGTACTTC.

The chain combines TRBV19 with TRBJ2-4, with D possibly being TRBD2 (5 bases). The CDR3 consists of 18 residues. Deletions cut 0 bases from V and 0 bases from J, with 15 bases between. Germline V gives CDR1 LNHDA, CDR2 SQIVND (reference sequence). The CDR3 here is CASSIDPPGLIAKNIQYF. The CDR3 region has the DNA TGTGCCAGTAGTATAGATCCGCCAGGACTGATAGCCAAAAACATTCAGTACTTC.

The V gene is TRBV9, the J gene TRBJ1-2, with D unclear. The V end lost 3 bases, the J end lost 8 bases, and 11 bases lay between the germline ends. The CDR3 is 12 residues long. Germline V gene data show CDR1 as SGDLS and CDR2 as YYNGEE. In DNA form, the CDR3 reads TGTGCCAGCAGCGACAACATGCAGGGCTACACCTTC. Amino acid sequence: CASSDNMQGYTF.

The gene calls are TRBV6-6 and TRBJ2-5, with D perhaps matching TRBD1 (7 bases). With 7 bases removed from V and 4 bases from J, the gap between germline ends came to 13 bases. The CDR3 is 13 residues long. Germline CDR1 reads MNHNY; CDR2 reads SVGAGI (reference sequence). CDR3 bases: TGTGCCAGCATTTCCCAGGGGGGAGAGACCCAGTACTTC. It translates to CASISQGGETQYF.

The chain recombines TRBV11-2 with TRBJ2-1, with 7 bases identical to TRBD1. The germline CDR1 and CDR2 sequences are SGHAT and FQNNGV. With 6 bases clipped from V and 0 bases from J, the junction kept 11 bases outside the gene matches. The CDR3 sequence is 17 residues long. The CDR3 loop is CASSLLTRGYSYNEQFF. CDR3 DNA sequence: TGTGCCAGCAGTCTCCTTACCAGGGGGTACTCCTACAATGAGCAGTTCTTC. The full variable domain, rest sourced from reference TRBV11-2 and TRBJ2-1, is EAGVAQSPRYKIIEKRQSVAFWCNPISGHATLYWYQQILGQGPKLLIQFQNNGVVDDSQLPKDRFSAERLKGVDSTLKIQPAKLEDSAVYLCASSLLTRGYSYNEQFFGPGTRLTVL.

The genes are TRBV3-1 (or the pseudogene TRBV3-2) and TRBJ2-1; maybe TRBD1 (6 bases). The germline gives CDR1 LGHDT, CDR2 YNNKEL (reference sequence). With 1 base removed from V and 9 bases from J, the gap between germline ends came to 7 bases. The CDR3 totals 12 residues. CDR3 in DNA: TGTGCCAGCAGCCAAGGGGGGCTTGAGCAGTTCTTC. Translated: CASSQGGLEQFF.

With respect to this clone: Other DNA variants within this sample encode the same CDR3. The chain is built from TRBV6-4 and TRBJ1-1, with D perhaps matching TRBD1 (6 bases). V lost 6 bases to trimming and J lost 3 bases, with 14 bases between them. This CDR3 contains 14 residues. CDR1 is MRHNA, CDR2 SNTAGT, per germline. The DNA for the CDR3 is TGTGCCAGCAGGGTACAGGGAAGTGACACTGAAGCTTTCTTT. It translates to CASRVQGSDTEAFF.

Notes on this clone: One end of the junction fails to match germline, which may point to a read error. The chain employs TRBV3-1 (or the pseudogene TRBV3-2) and TRBJ2-3, with 8 positions matching TRBD2. Germline CDR1 is LGHDT and CDR2 is YNNKEL (reference sequence). There are 15 residues in the CDR3. The CDR3 spells CASRQAGLVADTQYF. CDR3 nucleotide sequence: TGTGCCAGCAGACAAGCGGGACTAGTTGCAGATACGCAGTATTTT.

In regard to this clone: Within the sample, other DNA sequences also encode this same CDR3. The chain couples TRBV9 to TRBJ1-4, with TRBD1 matching over 8 bases. The ends lost 0 bases at V and 7 bases at J; junction bases unmatched: 5. The germline V gene has CDR1 SGDLS and CDR2 YYNGEE. This CDR3 is built from 15 residues. The CDR3 region has the DNA TGTGCCAGCAGCGTAGGGGCAGGGGGCGGTGAAAAACTGTTTTTT. Amino acid sequence: CASSVGAGGGEKLFF.

The chain uses TRBV6-5 and TRBJ1-2, with TRBD1 matching over 7 bases. Germline lookup yields CDR1 MNHEY and CDR2 SVGAGI. The CDR3 is made up of 16 amino acids. V dropped 0 bases and J dropped 4; count of bases not matched to a gene: 8. CDR3 bases: TGTGCCAGCAGTTACTCAGAGACACAGGGGAGCTATGGCTACACCTTC. As protein: CASSYSETQGSYGYTF.

The chain couples TRBV10-3 to TRBJ2-6, with 15 bases fitting TRBD2. Germline values: CDR1 ENHRY, CDR2 SYGVKD. The CDR3 spans 17 residues. V lost 4 bases to trimming and J lost 2 bases; unmatched junction nucleotides: 0. CDR3 coding DNA: TGTGCCATCAGTGGGACTAGCGGGGGGGCTGGGGCCAACGTCCTGACTTTC. Amino acid sequence: CAISGTSGGAGANVLTF.

V gene TRBV12-5 combines with J gene TRBJ2-3, with 7 bases identical to TRBD1. The CDR3 consists of 16 residues. CDR1 LGHNT and CDR2 FRNRAP come from the germline V gene. V lost 3 bases, J lost 0 bases, and 6 bases stayed unmatched. The CDR3 nucleotides read TGTGCTAGTGGTTTAGGGACAGCAGCTAGCACAGATACGCAGTATTTT. Translated: CASGLGTAASTDTQYF.

The table lists this clone with a few counts. The rearrangement joins TRBV24-1 to TRBJ1-6, with TRBD1 as a possible D gene (5 bases). V shed 9 bases and J shed 5 bases, with 10 bases lying between them. The CDR3 consists of 13 residues. Germline V gene lookup returns CDR1 KGHDR and CDR2 SFDVKD. The CDR3 DNA reads as TGTGCCACCGCCGCCAGGGATAATTCACCCCTCCACTTT. Translated, it gives CATAARDNSPLHF.

In nucleotides, the CDR3 is TGTGCCACGGGACAGAACAATCAGCCCCAGCATTTT. Its translation: CATGQNNQPQHF. The V and J genes are TRBV28 and TRBJ1-5, with 7 bases identical to TRBD1. The CDR3 covers 12 residues. The V segment lost 10 bases and the J segment 3 bases; nucleotides outside the gene matches: 3. The V gene's germline CDR1 is MDHEN and CDR2 SYDVKM. Together with reference TRBV28 and TRBJ1-5, the CDR3 gives the full variable domain: DVKVTQSSRYLVKRTGEKVFLECVQDMDHENMFWYRQDPGLGLRLIYFSYDVKMKEKGDIPEGYSVSREKKERFSLILESASTNQTSMYLCATGQNNQPQHFGDGTRLSIL.